This passage covers 24 T cell receptor beta chains from one sample sequenced in a study of blood T cell repertoires in COVID-19. Data came from immunoSEQ multiplex PCR; TCRdb stores just in-frame clones and leaves some out. Here the sample spans approximately 300,000 clones, 80% to 90% being singletons. Sequenced material: peripheral blood. The receptors here all came from a man aged 50 or older with active or convalescent COVID-19.

The chain is built from TRBV5-1 and TRBJ1-6; the match to TRBD1 covers 9 bases. The CDR3 sequence is 15 residues long. J lost 7 bases, V lost 4 bases, and 6 bases had no gene match. Germline values: CDR1 SGHRS, CDR2 YFSETQ. The CDR3 DNA follows: TGCGCCAGCAGCCCCGCCGGGACAGGGAATTCACCCCTCCACTTT. Its translation is CASSPAGTGNSPLHF.

DNA for the CDR3: TGTGCCAGTAGCCTAGACAGGGCGCTAGCGAACACCGGGGAGCTGTTTTTT. This encodes CASSLDRALANTGELFF. This chain links TRBV19 with TRBJ2-2; 7 bases are shared with TRBD1. The V gene's germline CDR1 is LNHDA and CDR2 SQIVND (reference sequence). J was trimmed by 0 bases and V by 6 bases; bases with no gene match: 10. CDR3 length: 17 amino acids.

Concerning this clone: The same CDR3 arises from other DNA sequences in this sample as well. V and J are TRBV19 and TRBJ1-1, with D hard to call. The CDR3 extends over 13 amino acids. CDR1 is LNHDA and CDR2 is SQIVND in the germline V gene (reference sequence). V lost 5 bases and J 4 bases, leaving 11 bases between the germline ends. CDR3 coding DNA: TGTGCCAGTAGTCTTGGGCTAACCACTGAAGCTTTCTTT. Protein product: CASSLGLTTEAFF.

This chain links TRBV15 with TRBJ1-5, with a weak D call TRBD1 (5 bases). There are 14 residues in the CDR3. The V gene's germline CDR1 is LNHNV and CDR2 YYDKDF (reference sequence). Trimming took 3 bases from V and 2 from J, leaving 8 bases between them. The CDR3 nucleotides are TGTGCCACCAGCAGCTGGGGGGGCAATCAGCCCCAGCATTTT. Translated, it gives CATSSWGGNQPQHF.

This clone was found once. The genes are TRBV28 and TRBJ1-5, with a tentative D call TRBD1 (6 bases). V gave up 8 bases and J gave up 6 bases, with 23 bases separating them. The CDR3 runs to 16 residues. CDR1 is MDHEN and CDR2 is SYDVKM in the germline V gene. The CDR3 DNA reads TGTGCCAGCGAATCCCCAGGGGCGAGGCTTTCTCAGCCCCAGCATTTT. This codes for CASESPGARLSQPQHF.

This clone has only one observation. The chain links TRBV5-1 to TRBJ2-7; D is unresolved. The CDR3 runs to 14 residues. Per the germline V gene, CDR1 is SGHRS and CDR2 is YFSETQ. V gave up 2 bases and J gave up 1 base, with 10 bases separating them. CDR3 coding DNA: TGCGCCAGCAGCTTCCAACAGAGTTCCTACGAGCAGTACTTC. Protein: CASSFQQSSYEQYF.

The chain carries TRBV18 and TRBJ2-6, with no clear D. Looked up from germline, CDR1 is KGHSH and CDR2 is LQKENI. CDR3 length: 16 residues. V was pared by 0 bases and J by 0 bases, with 6 bases between. This chain's CDR3 is CASSPPPGSGANVLTF. CDR3 nucleotide sequence: TGTGCCAGCTCACCACCGCCGGGCTCTGGGGCCAACGTCCTGACTTTC.

This clone was counted a few times. V gene TRBV6-2 or TRBV6-3 combines with J gene TRBJ2-7; 8 bases agree with TRBD2. With 5 bases clipped from V and 0 bases from J, the junction kept 9 bases outside the gene matches. This CDR3 is built from 16 residues. Germline CDR1 reads MNHEY; CDR2 reads SVGEGT. CDR3 bases: TGTGCCAGCAGTCCAATAGCGGGACTAAGCTCCTACGAGCAGTACTTC. Its translation: CASSPIAGLSSYEQYF.

The gene calls are TRBV18 and TRBJ1-5; 8 bases agree with TRBD1. The germline gives CDR1 KGHSH, CDR2 LQKENI. This CDR3 is built from 18 residues. V shed 5 bases, J shed 2 bases, and the junction held 14 bases outside the gene matches. The CDR3 DNA reads as TGTGCCAGCTCAACCGCTAGGACAGGGCCCCCGGGCAATCAGCCCCAGCATTTT. This translates into CASSTARTGPPGNQPQHF.

V usage is TRBV23-1 and J usage is TRBJ2-7, with 10 bases that match TRBD2. TRBV23-1 is sorted into the ORF group, with uncertain function. The CDR3 runs to 22 residues. The ends lost 2 bases at V and 0 bases at J; junction bases unmatched: 22. The CDR3 nucleotides are TGCGCCAGCAGTCAACCCTATGGCTCAACTAGCGGGGTTTGTCCGAGCTCCTACGAGCAGTACTTC. As protein: CASSQPYGSTSGVCPSSYEQYF.

This clone was found once. This chain links TRBV3-1 (or the pseudogene TRBV3-2) with TRBJ1-5, with a possible D match to TRBD1 (6 bases). This CDR3 has 15 amino acids. The germline CDR1 and CDR2 sequences are LGHDT and YNNKEL (reference sequence). V lost 11 bases and J 1 base, leaving 18 bases between the germline ends. CDR3 protein: CASAQGTLSNQPQHF. The CDR3 DNA sequence: TGTGCCTCGGCGCAGGGGACGTTGAGCAATCAGCCCCAGCATTTT.

This clone came up a few times. The V call is TRBV7-2, the J call TRBJ1-5, with D maybe TRBD1 (6 bases). V shed 2 bases and J shed 2 bases, with 22 bases lying between them. This CDR3 is 19 amino acids long. Germline V gene lookup returns CDR1 SGHTA and CDR2 FQGNSA. CDR3 coding DNA: TGTGCCAGCAGCTTAAACCCAGGACAGTCTGCCGGACGCAATCAGCCCCAGCATTTT. It is translated as CASSLNPGQSAGRNQPQHF.

The chain links TRBV6-5 to TRBJ2-3, with D perhaps TRBD2 (7 bases). V dropped 6 bases and J dropped 8 bases, with 15 bases sitting between them. The CDR3 sequence is 13 residues long. CDR1 MNHEY and CDR2 SVGAGI come from the germline V gene. The CDR3 DNA reads TGTGCCAGCAGCCGCGGGGGCCCCAGTACGCAGTATTTT. As protein: CASSRGGPSTQYF.

The chain is built from TRBV21-1 and TRBJ1-2; the D call of TRBD1 is as the table states it, not checked on the DNA. TRBV21-1 counts as a pseudogene. The CDR3 is 13 residues long. This CDR3 reads CATKGVPPHGYTF. The CDR3 coding sequence is TGTGCCACTAAGGGGGTTCCCCCTCACGGCTACACCTTC.

A few counts support this clone. The chain joins TRBV19 to TRBJ2-7; D might be TRBD1 (5 bases). Germline V gene data show CDR1 as LNHDA and CDR2 as SQIVND (reference sequence). CDR3 length: 14 amino acids. The ends were cut back, 5 bases at V and 1 base at J, with 12 bases in the middle. CDR3 sequence: CASSPNRWSYEQYF. The CDR3 coding sequence is TGTGCCAGTAGTCCGAACAGGTGGTCCTACGAGCAGTACTTC. The entire variable domain, with the rest obtained from reference TRBV19 and TRBJ2-7, is as follows: DGGITQSPKYLFRKEGQNVTLSCEQNLNHDAMYWYRQDPGQGLRLIYYSQIVNDFQKGDIAEGYSVSREKKESFPLTVTSAQKNPTAFYLCASSPNRWSYEQYFGPGTRLTVT.

The rearrangement joins TRBV7-9 to TRBJ2-2; the match to TRBD2 covers 8 bases. The J segment lost 1 base and the V segment lost 4 bases, leaving 2 bases of the junction unmatched. The CDR3 length is 15 residues. The germline V gene has CDR1 SEHNR and CDR2 FQNEAQ (reference sequence). Here the CDR3 DNA reads TGTGCCAGCAGCTGGGGACTAGAGAACACCGGGGAGCTGTTTTTT. It yields the protein CASSWGLENTGELFF.

V gene TRBV5-5 combines with J gene TRBJ1-1, with 7 bases that match TRBD1. The CDR3 runs to 13 residues. V shed 5 bases, J shed 1 base, and the junction held 2 bases outside the gene matches. Looked up from germline, CDR1 is SGHKS and CDR2 is YYEKEE (reference sequence). The CDR3 DNA reads TGTGCCAGCAGTAGGGACAGGAACACTGAAGCTTTCTTT. Its translation: CASSRDRNTEAFF.

The J gene is TRBJ1-3, the V gene TRBV7-9; D is unclear. The CDR3 has 16 residues. Germline-derived CDR1 and CDR2 are SEHNR and FQNEAQ (reference sequence). Trimming removed 1 base at V and 2 bases at J, with 12 bases between. CDR3 sequence reads: CASSLGLGAAGNTIYF. The CDR3 DNA follows: TGTGCCAGCAGCTTAGGTCTGGGAGCGGCTGGAAACACCATATATTTT.

The V and J genes are TRBV28 and TRBJ2-2; 8 nucleotides match TRBD1. The CDR3 is made up of 18 amino acids. CDR1 is MDHEN and CDR2 is SYDVKM in the germline V gene. V trimming: 7 bases; J trimming: 5 bases; junction bases outside the gene matches: 18. The CDR3 DNA reads TGTGCCAGCACCGACCTGTCGGGCAGGGGGCTTCAGACCGGGGAGCTGTTTTTT. Translating it yields CASTDLSGRGLQTGELFF.

The chain carries TRBV29-1 and TRBJ2-7; 8 bases are shared with TRBD1. Trimming at V came to 5 bases and at J to 7 bases, leaving 7 bases not matched to a gene. Germline V CDR1 and CDR2: SQVTM, ANQGSEA. CDR3 length: 12 amino acids. DNA for the CDR3: TGCAGCGTTTCAGGACAGGGTGGTGAGCAGTACTTC. Protein sequence: CSVSGQGGEQYF.

This chain links TRBV4-3 with TRBJ1-6; 7 bases fit TRBD1. CDR1 is LGHNA and CDR2 is YSLEER in the germline V gene. V lost 4 bases and J lost 0; bases outside the gene matches: 15. The CDR3 totals 20 residues. The CDR3 here is CASSLPSGQLTTSYNSPLHF. CDR3 coding DNA: TGCGCCAGCAGCCTCCCGTCGGGACAGTTGACTACCTCCTATAATTCACCCCTCCACTTT.

CDR3 loop: CASRRPERGTGELFF. For the CDR3, the DNA is TGTGCCAGCAGACGTCCAGAAAGGGGCACCGGGGAGCTGTTTTTT. V gene TRBV6-5 combines with J gene TRBJ2-2; perhaps TRBD1 as D (5 bases). This CDR3 contains 15 residues. Between the trimmed V and J ends, which lost 6 bases and 4 bases, there was a span of 15 bases. Germline CDR1 and CDR2: MNHEY and SVGAGI.

The V and J genes are TRBV11-2 and TRBJ2-4, with TRBD1 identical over 7 bases. The germline V gene has CDR1 SGHAT and CDR2 FQNNGV. The ends lost 4 bases at V and 0 bases at J; junction bases unmatched: 6. CDR3 size: 16 residues. CDR3 in DNA: TGTGCCAGCAGCTCACAGGGGAATATAGCCAAAAACATTCAGTACTTC. Protein: CASSSQGNIAKNIQYF.

The V and J genes are TRBV24-1 and TRBJ1-1; TRBD1 matches at 7 bases. V shed 1 base, J shed 5 bases, and the junction held 9 bases outside the gene matches. The CDR3 covers 16 residues. Germline loops: CDR1 KGHDR, CDR2 SFDVKD. This CDR3 reads CATSDFPGGPPTEAFF. The CDR3 nucleotides read TGTGCCACCAGTGATTTCCCAGGGGGACCTCCAACTGAAGCTTTCTTT.